The rows below give T cell receptor beta chains drawn from one sample of a study of breast tumors, draining lymph nodes, adjacent tissues. TCRdb re-called the multiplex PCR reads with MiXCR, one entry per CDR3 protein. The table has over 130,000 distinct CDR3 sequences, approximately 32% seen once; the top ten hold 2.3%. Sample: axillary lymph node tissue. These receptors originate from a female donor with breast cancer. Some clones in this sample may be carry-over from other donors' samples. Both conserved end residues are trimmed from each CDR3.

v_gene | CDR3aa
TRBV6-6 | ASSHTGQPNQPQH
TRBV11-2 | ASSFTGDRRNQPQH
TRBV2 | ASSSPTGTNEKLF
TRBV18 | ASSPVVGFYGYT
TRBV19 | ASTVGTTSTDTQY
TRBV12-3/TRBV12-4 | ASSFGGRGQPQH
TRBV2 | ASSAVADTQY
TRBV10-3 | AISEARDTEAF
TRBV29-1 | SVIGVGQPQH
TRBV27 | ASSSSRGGSPLH
TRBV27 | ASRLRAGNQPQH
TRBV29-1 | SVVDSSGRTYT
TRBV18 | ASSPLSGTGGAVTEAF
TRBV4-2 | ASSQTGTGRTNEKLF